The source of this T cell receptor (beta chain) is a study of blood T cells in healthy people across ages. Combining a sample-barcoded 5' primer with a J-beta primer mix, a second PCR ran for about 7 to 12 cycles. From the 5' RACE reads, TCRdb called clonotypes with MiXCR, one entry per CDR3 protein. The sample consists of some 1,800,000 distinct CDR3 sequences, 35% to 50% of them appearing once. Trimming took 6 bases from V and 0 from J, leaving 20 bases between them. There are 17 residues in the CDR3. Germline V gene lookup returns CDR1 SGHRS and CDR2 YFSETQ. In its sample, this clonotype was seen a few times.

V and J are TRBV5-1 and TRBJ2-3; D could derive from TRBD1 or TRBD2 (7 bases each). This clonotype was sampled from a human donor in good health. Sequencing used blood. This CDR3 reads CASTPRGGGFSTDTQYF. The CDR3 DNA sequence: TGCGCCAGCACCCCCAGGGGGGGCGGATTTAGCACAGATACGCAGTATTTT.